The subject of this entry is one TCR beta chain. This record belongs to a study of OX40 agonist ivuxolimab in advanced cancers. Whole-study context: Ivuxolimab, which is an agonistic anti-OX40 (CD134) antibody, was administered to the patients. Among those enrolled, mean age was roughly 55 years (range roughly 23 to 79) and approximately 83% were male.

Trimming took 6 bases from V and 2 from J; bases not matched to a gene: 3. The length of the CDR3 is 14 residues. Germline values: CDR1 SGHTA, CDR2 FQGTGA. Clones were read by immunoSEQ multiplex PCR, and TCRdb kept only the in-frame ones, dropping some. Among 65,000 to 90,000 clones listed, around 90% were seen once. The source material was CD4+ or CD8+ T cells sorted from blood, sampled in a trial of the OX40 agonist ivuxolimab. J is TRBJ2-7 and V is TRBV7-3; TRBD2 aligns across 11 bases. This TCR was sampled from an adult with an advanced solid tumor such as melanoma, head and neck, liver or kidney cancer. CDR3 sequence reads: CASSTTSGAYEQYF. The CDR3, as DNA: TGTGCCAGCAGTACGACTAGCGGGGCCTACGAGCAGTACTTC.